The T cell receptor (beta chain) under discussion was sequenced for a study of T-cell memory formation after mild COVID-19. This clonotype was seen a few times. Its antigen is not identified. General study points: For contracting clones, CD4+ ones sat mainly in CM and EM, CD8+ in EMRA. Detection of some responders pre-infection suggested pre-existing cross-reactive memory T cells participated. Day 37-peaking second-wave clones had unconfirmed SARS-CoV-2 specificity.

TCRalpha and TCRbeta libraries used 5'RACE with constant-segment primers and UMIs. One entry per CDR3 protein results from TCRdb running MiXCR on the 5' RACE reads. The table lists more than 300,000 distinct CDR3 sequences, approximately 15% of them singletons. The CDR3 consists of 16 residues. From germline, CDR1 is SGHRS and CDR2 YFSETQ. Deletions cut 4 bases from V and 0 bases from J, with 14 bases between. This TCR derives from a man younger than 35 who had mild COVID-19 (a few samples of this study predate the infection). Cell type and time point are not known. This chain uses TRBV5-1 with TRBJ2-4; D call uncertain. The sample consisted of PBMCs or a T cell subset sorted from them (not recorded which). In nucleotides, the CDR3 is TGCGCCAGCAGCCCGACGCCGGATTTAGCCAAAAACATTCAGTACTTC. Encoded protein: CASSPTPDLAKNIQYF.